This TCR beta chain was sequenced during a study of human T cells and chemical hapten exposure. Findings and caveats of the study: There was no change with DPC sensitization in TCRs above 1 in 1000 frequency.

Regarding this clonotype: Its antigen remains unidentified.

V lost 2 bases and J 3 bases, leaving 10 bases between the germline ends. This CDR3 is 14 amino acids long. Germline V gene data show CDR1 as LGHDT and CDR2 as YNNKEL (reference sequence). Via MiXCR, TCRdb re-called the RACE reads, giving one row per CDR3 protein. The data show 150,000 to 200,000 distinct CDR3 sequences, about a fifth seen once. Documented time point: patch test 1, 2 weeks after DPC sensitization. Treatment reported: therapeutic diphenylcyclopropenone sensitization with weekly scalp DPC. V usage is TRBV3-1 and J usage is TRBJ2-5; a weak D match, TRBD2 (5 bases). Sequenced material: whole blood, taken in connection with sensitization to the hapten diphenylcyclopropenone (DPC). This clonotype was sampled from a woman aged 45-60 years with alopecia areata. Some clones in this sample may be carry-over from other donors' samples. The CDR3 region has the DNA TGTGCCAGCAGCCAACACAGACTAAAAGAGACCCAGTACTTC. The encoded protein is CASSQHRLKETQYF.